This T cell receptor (beta chain) originates from a study of cytomegalovirus exposure and HLA in healthy donors. About the research overall: Earlier results showed 90 million to 120 million unique TCR beta sequences derived from some 190 million T cells. Caucasian-associated ancestry cluster membership applied to about four fifths of a few hundred genotyped donors. The study's findings and limits: Highly shared variants forming one cluster were likely a sequencing artifact.

Vbeta (60) and Jbeta (13) primers were used in the PCR. Produced via immunoSEQ multiplex PCR; TCRdb's table is partial and in-frame only. The repertoire has over 150,000 clones, around 75% of them found once; the top ten carry approximately 8%. To note about this clone: Its antigen is as yet unknown.

Germline V gene sequence: CDR1 SEHNR, CDR2 FQNEAQ (reference sequence). The CDR3 is 13 amino acids. V was shortened by 5 bases and J by 2 bases, with 10 bases between the two germline ends. The sequenced sample was PBMCs. This sequence joins TRBV7-9 and TRBJ2-7, with D unresolved. The origin of this receptor is a young man in good health and CMV-seropositive. The CDR3 spells CASSPSLTYEQYF. CDR3 nucleotides: TGTGCCAGCAGCCCGTCTCTAACCTACGAGCAGTACTTC.